This is a list of T cell receptor beta chains from one sample in a study of OX40 agonist ivuxolimab in advanced cancers. Sequencing was performed with immunoSEQ multiplex PCR; in TCRdb, only in-frame clones are kept and a portion is missing. Here the sample spans tens of thousands of clones, 89% being singletons. The sequenced sample was CD4+ or CD8+ T cells sorted from blood, obtained in a trial of the OX40 agonist ivuxolimab. The receptors shown here come from an adult with an advanced solid tumor such as melanoma, head and neck, liver or kidney cancer. CDR3s include the opening cysteine and the closing phenylalanine or tryptophan. The D gene is left open where the match is weak. Not every row has a clone size; where given, it reads once, few, many or a size class.

cdr3_nt cdr3_aa j_call v_call d_call clone_size
TGCGCCAGCAGCTTCGGCCACGATAATGAAAAACTGTTTTTT CASSFGHDNEKLFF TRBJ1-4 TRBV5-1 . once
TGTGCCAGCAGTTACCCCAGTGCCTTCTATGGCTACACCTTC CASSYPSAFYGYTF TRBJ1-2 TRBV6-5 . .
TGCAGCGTCAGCGGGGCAGGGGTGGGTGGCTACACCTTC CSVSGAGVGGYTF TRBJ1-2 TRBV29-1 . .
TGCAGCGTCAGGGGGCGCACTATGGAGACCCAGTACTTC CSVRGRTMETQYF TRBJ2-5 TRBV29-1 TRBD1 .
TGCGCCAGCAGCCAAGATCCCAGTCGATACAGGGAAAACACCGGGGAGCTGTTTTTT CASSQDPSRYRENTGELFF TRBJ2-2 TRBV4-3 . .
TGTGCCAGTACCTCCCAGAGGACAGCTCTCAATCAGCCCCAGCATTTT CASTSQRTALNQPQHF TRBJ1-5 TRBV19 . .
TGTGCCAGCAGCTTAGCGCATGGGAGGGGGGTTTACGAGCAGTACTTC CASSLAHGRGVYEQYF TRBJ2-7 TRBV7-8 . .
TGTGCCAGCAGCTTACAGGCGGGGACCGGGGAGCTGTTTTTT CASSLQAGTGELFF TRBJ2-2 TRBV7-9 . .
TGTGCCACCAGGACAGAGAACACCGGGGAGCTGTTTTTT CATRTENTGELFF TRBJ2-2 TRBV6-1 . .
TGTGCCAGCAGTGAAGCGGGGGAGACCCAGTACTTC CASSEAGETQYF TRBJ2-5 TRBV2 . .
TGTGCCAGCAGCTTGAGGTGGGCCTCACTCCCGTGGCAGTATTTT CASSLRWASLPWQYF TRBJ2-3 TRBV5-6 . .
TGTGCCAGTAGGACAGGGGGTTACTCTGGAAACACCATATATTTT CASRTGGYSGNTIYF TRBJ1-3 TRBV19 TRBD1 .
TGTGCCAGCAGTTACACGTCCGGGACACCCTATGGCTACACCTTC CASSYTSGTPYGYTF TRBJ1-2 TRBV6-6 . .
TGTGCCAGCAGTTATTTCGGTGTGGGTACTAATGAAAAACTGTTTTTT CASSYFGVGTNEKLFF TRBJ1-4 TRBV6-5 . .
TGTGCCAGCAGCGCAGCTGGGACAGGGTATTCATACGGGAGGAACACAGATACGCAGTATTTT CASSAAGTGYSYGRNTDTQYF TRBJ2-3 TRBV9 TRBD1 .
TGCGCCAGCAGTTTGGTGGGAACCGCTGGAAACACCATATATTTT CASSLVGTAGNTIYF TRBJ1-3 TRBV4-1 . .
TGCGCCAGCAGCTTGAACAGCTTCTCTGGAAACACCATATATTTT CASSLNSFSGNTIYF TRBJ1-3 TRBV5-1 . .
TGTGCCAGTAGTATAGTGAACAGGGAGGACTATGGCTACACCTTC CASSIVNREDYGYTF TRBJ1-2 TRBV19 . once
TGTGCCAGCAGTGCATGGGCGGAGAATCAGCCCCAGCATTTT CASSAWAENQPQHF TRBJ1-5 TRBV2 . .
TGTGCCAGCAGGCCGACGAGCCGGAACACCGGGGAGCTGTTTTTT CASRPTSRNTGELFF TRBJ2-2 TRBV2 . once
TGTGCCAGCAGGCTCGACAGGGGGCTTGGCTACACCTTC CASRLDRGLGYTF TRBJ1-2 TRBV6-1 TRBD1 .
TGTGCCAGCAGCGGGGAAGTCACCGGGGAGCTGTTTTTT CASSGEVTGELFF TRBJ2-2 TRBV9 . .
TGCGCCAGCAGCCAAACCAGGGCCCAAGAGACCCAGTACTTC CASSQTRAQETQYF TRBJ2-5 TRBV4-3 . .
TGTGCCAGCAGTGAGGGCCAGGGGAGTAACTATGGCTACACCTTC CASSEGQGSNYGYTF TRBJ1-2 TRBV2 . .